This is a list of T cell receptor beta chains from one sample in a study of glioma-infiltrating T cells after dendritic cell vaccination. Libraries were prepared by immunoSEQ multiplex PCR; TCRdb keeps only in-frame clonotypes and omits some of them. The sample holds around 78,000 clones, 85% seen once. Sample: blood, taken after dendritic cell vaccination. These TCRs come from a human donor with glioblastoma. Each CDR3 is given with its conserved first and last residue. A D gene is named only where the DNA matches it firmly. Size is stated for part of the rows, as once, few or many counts, or as a class when the clone is expanded.

size	V	J	D	DNA	CDR3
few	TRBV2	TRBJ1-2	TRBD1	TGTGCCAGCAGTCCGGACAGGGGGTTCGACTATGGCTACACCTTC	CASSPDRGFDYGYTF
.	TRBV4-1	TRBJ2-1	.	TGCGCCAGCAGCCAAGGGAGGGGCGGGTCACGTTTGAATGAGCAGTTCTTC	CASSQGRGGSRLNEQFF
.	TRBV19	TRBJ2-2	TRBD1	TGTGCCAGTAAGGGGACAGGGGTCAACACCGGGGAGCTGTTTTTT	CASKGTGVNTGELFF
few	TRBV15	TRBJ2-3	.	TGTGCCACCAGCAGAGGTCCTAGCGCAAACACAGATACGCAGTATTTT	CATSRGPSANTDTQYF
.	TRBV9	TRBJ2-3	.	TGTGCCAGCAGCCTGGTGGTTAGCGGCACAGATACGCAGTATTTT	CASSLVVSGTDTQYF
.	TRBV6-5	TRBJ1-6	.	TGTGCCAGCAGTTACTCGGGGGGAGACAATTCACCCCTCCACTTT	CASSYSGGDNSPLHF
.	TRBV7-6	TRBJ2-1	TRBD2	TGTGCCAGCAGCCCGCAAGCCCCCGGAGCGGGAAATGAGCAGTTCTTC	CASSPQAPGAGNEQFF
.	TRBV18	TRBJ1-4	.	TGTGCCAGCTCTACGACAGCAACTAATGAAAAACTGTTTTTT	CASSTTATNEKLFF
.	TRBV5-6	TRBJ2-7	.	TGTGCCAGGGAGAAGCGGGACACCTCCTACGAGCAGTACTTC	CAREKRDTSYEQYF
.	TRBV19	TRBJ1-2	.	TGTGCCAGTACCAGGGATCACTACGGCTACACCTTC	CASTRDHYGYTF
.	TRBV28	TRBJ2-7	TRBD2	TGTGCCAGCAGTTTCGGCGGGAGGGTTGAGCAGTACTTC	CASSFGGRVEQYF
.	TRBV19	TRBJ2-3	TRBD1	TGTGCCAGCCGGACACAGGGGGGACACACAGATACGCAGTATTTT	CASRTQGGHTDTQYF
.	TRBV4-1	TRBJ2-1	TRBD1	TGCGCCAGCAGCCAAGAGAGGACAGGGAAGCAGTTCTTC	CASSQERTGKQFF
.	TRBV5-4	TRBJ1-2	TRBD1	TGTGCCAGCAGTCGGACAGGGGATGGCTACACCTTC	CASSRTGDGYTF
.	TRBV6-5	TRBJ2-7	TRBD2	TGTGCCAGCAGTAACTCAGCGGGGGACCCCTACGAGCAGTACTTC	CASSNSAGDPYEQYF
.	TRBV6-5	TRBJ1-5	.	TGTGCCAGCAGTCGCGGTACAGGGCGTAGTCAGCCCCAGCATTTT	CASSRGTGRSQPQHF
.	TRBV9	TRBJ2-5	TRBD2	TGTGCCAGCAGCGCCAGACTAGCGGGGGACCAAGAGACCCAGTACTTC	CASSARLAGDQETQYF
.	TRBV7-2	TRBJ2-7	.	TGTGCCAGCAGCTTATTTGGGAGCTCCTACGAGCAGTACTTC	CASSLFGSSYEQYF
.	TRBV7-7	TRBJ2-1	.	TGTGCCAGCAGCCCAAGGGGGAGCTTCTACAATGAGCAGTTCTTC	CASSPRGSFYNEQFF
.	TRBV6-5	TRBJ1-1	TRBD1	TGTGCCAGCAGTCGGAACAGGGGGTCAATCACTGAAGCTTTCTTT	CASSRNRGSITEAFF
.	TRBV2	TRBJ2-1	TRBD2	TGTGCCAGCAGGGCGGGACTAGCGGGAGCGGAGTTCTTC	CASRAGLAGAEFF
.	TRBV2	TRBJ1-1	.	TGTGCCAGCAGGGAACGGACAGATGTGGCTTTCTTT	CASRERTDVAFF
few	TRBV7-2	TRBJ1-4	.	TGTGCCAGCAGACGTAGTCCAGGGGTTAATGAAAAACTGTTTTTT	CASRRSPGVNEKLFF
.	TRBV7-8	TRBJ1-4	TRBD1	TGTGCCAGCAGCTTAGGGACCGGGACAGGAAATAATGAAAAACTGTTTTTT	CASSLGTGTGNNEKLFF
once	TRBV7-2	TRBJ2-5	TRBD2	TGTGCCAGCAGCTATGGACTAGCGGGAGGGTGGGAGACCCAGTACTTC	CASSYGLAGGWETQYF
.	TRBV7-2	TRBJ1-1	.	TGTGCCAGCAGCTTAGATCCGGCGGTGAACACTGAAGCTTTCTTT	CASSLDPAVNTEAFF
.	TRBV7-2	TRBJ1-2	.	TGTGCCAGCAGCTTACGGGGGGCCTATGGCTACACCTTC	CASSLRGAYGYTF
few	TRBV20-1	TRBJ1-1	.	TGCAGTGCTATGAGTGCTGAAGCTTTCTTT	CSAMSAEAFF
.	TRBV7-6	TRBJ1-2	.	TGTGCCAGCAGCTTAGGTCAGGGTCCTAACTATGGCTACACCTTC	CASSLGQGPNYGYTF
.	TRBV5-4	TRBJ1-1	.	TGTGCCAGCAGCTCTCAACTTGCAGGGAGGACTGAAGCTTTCTTT	CASSSQLAGRTEAFF
.	TRBV21-1	TRBJ2-7	.	TGTGCCAGCTGGGTGGGGACAGGGGGCTTGAGAGAGCAGTACTTC	CASWVGTGGLREQYF